One and the same sample provided the 7 T cell receptor beta chains below, sequenced in a study of identical twins. Via MiXCR, TCRdb re-called the 5' RACE reads, giving one row per CDR3 protein. The table records 500,000 to 600,000 distinct CDR3 sequences, 20% to 25% of them present only once. These data also formed part of another study, on T cells expressing NK-cell markers.

Sequenced: CD4+ T cells sorted from blood. The receptors shown here come from a woman aged 18-30 years in good health.

The V gene is TRBV7-9, the J gene TRBJ1-2; tentative D call: TRBD1 (5 bases). The CDR3 length is 13 residues. Between the trimmed V and J ends, which lost 7 bases and 5 bases, there was a span of 14 bases. Germline values: CDR1 SEHNR, CDR2 FQNEAQ (reference sequence). The CDR3, as DNA: TGTGCCAGCACCACGGCAGGGTCGTATGGCTACACCTTC. It encodes CASTTAGSYGYTF.

The table lists this clonotype with a few counts. This chain connects TRBV20-1 to TRBJ2-1; D remains unclear. The CDR3 runs to 10 residues. V shed 5 bases and J shed 11 bases, with 10 bases lying between them. CDR1 and CDR2 from the germline V gene are DFQATT and SNEGSKA (reference sequence). As DNA, the CDR3 is TGCAGTGCTTCGCTAGTAAAGCAGTTCTTC. Translated: CSASLVKQFF.

This clonotype turned up a few times. V and J are TRBV27 and TRBJ2-3; TRBD2 aligns across 7 bases. Per germline, CDR1 MNHEY and CDR2 SMNVEV (reference sequence). The CDR3 has 16 amino acids. V shed 5 bases, J shed 1 base, and the junction held 9 bases outside the gene matches. CDR3 protein: CASSPRGVSGTDTQYF. CDR3 sequence (DNA): TGTGCCAGCAGTCCTCGGGGGGTATCAGGCACAGATACGCAGTATTTT.

The chain links TRBV20-1 to TRBJ1-2; 7 bases fit TRBD1. With V trimmed by 3 bases and J by 6 bases, 4 bases remained unmatched. CDR1 DFQATT and CDR2 SNEGSKA come from the germline V gene (reference sequence). CDR3 length: 12 residues. As DNA, the CDR3 is TGCAGTGCTAGGAGGGGGCAGGATGGCTACACCTTC. This codes for CSARRGQDGYTF.

This clonotype was detected a few times. The genes are TRBV20-1 and TRBJ1-1; D is uncertain. CDR3 size: 11 residues. Trimming took off 3 bases at V and 8 bases at J, with 10 bases between the two ends. In germline, CDR1 is DFQATT, CDR2 SNEGSKA (reference sequence). The DNA for the CDR3 is TGCAGTGCTAGTGGAGTGAAGGAAGCTTTCTTT. Protein product: CSASGVKEAFF.

The J gene is TRBJ1-2, the V gene TRBV12-3 or TRBV12-4; D not resolved. The CDR3 is made up of 14 amino acids. V shed 3 bases and J shed 8 bases, with 16 bases lying between them. CDR3 sequence: CASSFNLGERGYTF. The CDR3 coding sequence is TGTGCCAGCAGTTTTAACTTGGGCGAGAGGGGCTACACCTTC.

This clonotype was seen a few times. The chain uses TRBV29-1 and TRBJ2-2; D possibly matches TRBD1 or TRBD2 (6 bases each). The CDR3 has 14 amino acids. Trimming cost V 6 bases and J 1 base, with 12 bases left between them. The germline V gene has CDR1 SQVTM and CDR2 ANQGSEA. CDR3: CSVARGLNTGELFF. In nucleotides, the CDR3 is TGCAGCGTAGCCAGGGGACTGAACACCGGGGAGCTGTTTTTT.